Below, 20 T cell receptor beta chains from the same sample are listed, as sequenced in a study of cytomegalovirus exposure and HLA in healthy donors. Primers for the PCR totalled 60 Vbeta and 13 Jbeta. TCRdb keeps only in-frame clones here, not all; method: immunoSEQ multiplex PCR. The sample lists fewer than 180,000 clones, less than 85% seen once, with roughly 6% in the top ten. Sequenced: PBMCs. The receptors derive from a man over 45 in good health and CMV-seropositive.

V usage is TRBV5-4 and J usage is TRBJ2-3, with TRBD2 matching over 10 bases. In germline, CDR1 is SGHNT, CDR2 YYREEE (reference sequence). With 0 bases clipped from V and 3 bases from J, the junction kept 7 bases outside the gene matches. The CDR3 has 17 residues. Written as DNA, the CDR3 is TGTGCCAGCAGCTTGGAGGCTAGCGGGGGATATACAGATACGCAGTATTTT. Translated, it gives CASSLEASGGYTDTQYF.

This clone showed up just a few times. A read error may account for a junction end that differs from germline. The rearrangement links TRBV7-9 to TRBJ2-3; tentative D call: TRBD1 (5 bases). Germline V gives CDR1 SEHNR, CDR2 FQNEAQ (reference sequence). The CDR3 runs 16 residues. CDR3 sequence reads: CSSSFYIGQGSDTQYF. CDR3 DNA: TGTTCCAGCAGCTTCTATATAGGGCAGGGTTCAGATACGCAGTATTTT.

This clone was detected only a few times. This chain links TRBV10-3 with TRBJ2-7, with 11 positions matching TRBD1. Germline V lookup: CDR1 ENHRY, CDR2 SYGVKD. This CDR3 region has 14 residues. J lost 3 bases, V lost 6 bases, and 4 bases had no gene match. DNA for the CDR3: TGTGCCATCAGGACCGGGACAGGGGGCTACGAGCAGTACTTC. This encodes CAIRTGTGGYEQYF.

This chain connects TRBV5-4 to TRBJ2-2, with a weak D call TRBD2 (6 bases). CDR1 is SGHNT, CDR2 YYREEE, per germline (reference sequence). V dropped 10 bases and J dropped 1 base, with 11 bases sitting between them. The CDR3 covers 13 residues. The CDR3 here is CAGGSMNTGELFF. DNA for the CDR3: TGTGCCGGGGGGTCGATGAACACCGGGGAGCTGTTTTTT.

This sequence joins TRBV11-3 and TRBJ1-1, with 7 bases matching TRBD1. V lost 5 bases and J lost 1; bases outside the gene matches: 4. CDR1 and CDR2 (germline): SGHNT, YENEEA. The CDR3 extends over 14 amino acids. The CDR3 region is CASSLGQTNTEAFF. As DNA, the CDR3 is TGTGCCAGCAGCCTGGGACAGACGAACACTGAAGCTTTCTTT.

This chain connects TRBV7-9 to TRBJ2-2, with 7 bases matching TRBD2. This CDR3 comprises 15 residues. Germline-derived CDR1 and CDR2 are SEHNR and FQNEAQ (reference sequence). Unmatched junction bases numbered 3, after V lost 0 bases and J lost 5 bases. CDR3 amino acids: CASSLASGWTGELFF. In DNA form, the CDR3 reads TGTGCCAGCAGCTTAGCTAGCGGGTGGACCGGGGAGCTGTTTTTT.

This chain connects TRBV2 to TRBJ2-1, with 9 bases matching TRBD1. The CDR3 spans 12 residues. Germline CDR1 reads SNHLY; CDR2 reads FYNNEI. Germline trimming cut 7 bases from V and 9 bases from J; bases unmatched to any gene: 4. The CDR3 DNA reads as TGTGCCAGCACCCAGGACAGGGGTGAGCAGTTCTTC. This encodes CASTQDRGEQFF.

This sequence joins TRBV30 and TRBJ1-1; 10 bases align to TRBD1. The V gene end was trimmed by 1 base and the J gene end by 1 base; junction bases not matched to a gene: 9. The CDR3 extends over 17 amino acids. Germline CDR1 GTSNPN, CDR2 SVGIG (reference sequence). The CDR3 is CAWSAWATGGQNTEAFF. CDR3 DNA sequence: TGTGCCTGGAGTGCATGGGCGACAGGGGGCCAGAACACTGAAGCTTTCTTT. Full variable domain (missing parts from reference TRBV30 and TRBJ1-1): SQTIHQWPATLVQPVGSPLSLECTVEGTSNPNLYWYRQAAGRGLQLLFYSVGIGQISSEVPQNLSASRPQDRQFILSSKKLLLSDSGFYLCAWSAWATGGQNTEAFFGQGTRLTVV.

In this sample, this clone turned up once. The chain carries TRBV6-1 and TRBJ2-2, with D tentatively TRBD1 (6 bases). V lost 5 bases and J 3 bases, leaving 10 bases between the germline ends. The CDR3 consists of 14 residues. The V gene's germline CDR1 is MNHNS and CDR2 SASEGT. CDR3 bases: TGTGCCAGCAGTCAGGGGTGGGACACCGGGGAGCTGTTTTTT. Its protein product is CASSQGWDTGELFF.

The table lists this clone with a count of one. V is TRBV11-3 and J is TRBJ2-2; TRBD1 aligns across 7 bases. Trimming at V came to 1 base and at J to 4 bases, leaving 3 bases not matched to a gene. CDR1 is SGHNT, CDR2 YENEEA, per germline. This CDR3 contains 15 residues. The CDR3 region is CASSLGGTATGELFF. Written as DNA, the CDR3 is TGTGCCAGCAGCTTAGGTGGGACAGCCACCGGGGAGCTGTTTTTT.

This chain uses TRBV4-1 with TRBJ1-5, with 10 bases lining up with TRBD1. Germline V gene lookup returns CDR1 MGHRA and CDR2 YSYEKL. Trimming took 4 bases from V and 1 from J; bases not matched to a gene: 1. The CDR3 totals 15 residues. The CDR3 region has the DNA TGCGCCAGCAGCCTGGACAGGGGGAGCAATCAGCCCCAGCATTTT. Residues: CASSLDRGSNQPQHF.

The genes are TRBV7-9 and TRBJ2-2; unclear D gene. Trimming left V 7 bases short and J 6 bases short, with 12 bases between. The CDR3 is 13 residues long. The V gene's germline CDR1 is SEHNR and CDR2 FQNEAQ (reference sequence). The CDR3 sequence is CASTQLDAGELFF. The CDR3 DNA reads as TGTGCCAGCACCCAGCTAGACGCCGGGGAGCTGTTTTTT.

V and J are TRBV27 and TRBJ1-5, with 8 bases that match TRBD1. J gave up 1 base and V 5 bases, and 4 bases lay outside the gene matches. The CDR3 length is 15 residues. Germline assignment: CDR1 MNHEY and CDR2 SMNVEV (reference sequence). The CDR3 DNA reads as TGTGCCAGCAGTCCCGGGACAGGCAGCAATCAGCCCCAGCATTTT. Protein: CASSPGTGSNQPQHF.

The rearrangement joins TRBV7-9 to TRBJ2-5; D ambiguous. Trimming stripped 5 bases from V and 2 bases from J, with 9 bases between. Germline-derived CDR1 and CDR2 are SEHNR and FQNEAQ (reference sequence). The CDR3 runs to 13 residues. The CDR3 spells CASSRSFQETQYF. The CDR3 nucleotides are TGTGCCAGCAGCCGGAGTTTTCAAGAGACCCAGTACTTC.

The rearrangement joins TRBV11-2 to TRBJ2-7, with D maybe TRBD2 (6 bases). Deletions cut 2 bases from V and 8 bases from J, with 22 bases between. The germline V gene has CDR1 SGHAT and CDR2 FQNNGV. This CDR3 contains 16 residues. CDR3 loop: CASSLRDVDYVTKQYF. The CDR3 DNA reads as TGTGCCAGCAGCTTAAGGGACGTGGACTATGTTACGAAGCAGTACTTC.

This chain joins TRBV30 and TRBJ1-1; D uncertain. The CDR3 is 13 amino acids. Deletions cut 2 bases from V and 4 bases from J, with 11 bases between. Per germline, CDR1 GTSNPN and CDR2 SVGIG (reference sequence). Written as DNA, the CDR3 is TGTGCCTGGAGTATGGACCGGGGCACTGAAGCTTTCTTT. Translated, it gives CAWSMDRGTEAFF.

The chain recombines TRBV2 with TRBJ1-4; D possibly corresponds to TRBD1 (5 bases). Germline-derived CDR1 and CDR2 are SNHLY and FYNNEI. The CDR3 has 13 residues. Trimming removed 11 bases from V and 6 bases from J, with 16 bases in between. The CDR3 DNA follows: TGTGCCGGCTCGACAGATATTGATGAAAAACTGTTTTTT. Encoded protein: CAGSTDIDEKLFF.

Comments on this clone: Other DNA sequences in this specimen translate into the identical CDR3. The gene calls are TRBV19 and TRBJ2-1; 13 bases match TRBD2. The CDR3 is 15 residues long. The V and J ends lost 6 bases and 7 bases, in that order; junction bases with no gene match: 6. The germline CDR1 and CDR2 sequences are LNHDA and SQIVND (reference sequence). DNA for the CDR3: TGTGCCAGTAGACGGACTAGCGGGAGTAGAAATGAGCAGTTCTTC. It translates to CASRRTSGSRNEQFF.

This clone has only a few counts. The chain joins TRBV27 to TRBJ2-2, with D maybe TRBD1 (5 bases). The germline gives CDR1 MNHEY, CDR2 SMNVEV (reference sequence). This CDR3 is 14 amino acids long. V was cut by 5 bases and J by 7 bases, with 14 bases left in between. The CDR3 DNA reads as TGTGCCAGCAGTCTTCAGGGTATCGGCGGGGAGCTGTTTTTT. Protein: CASSLQGIGGELFF.

This clone is a singleton in its sample. CDR3 protein: CASSPTSVSYEQYF. The DNA for the CDR3 is TGTGCCAGCAGCCCGACTAGCGTCTCCTACGAGCAGTACTTC. This chain connects TRBV9 to TRBJ2-7; TRBD2 matches 8 bases. CDR1 and CDR2 (germline): SGDLS, YYNGEE. The CDR3 sequence is 14 residues long. V dropped 4 bases and J dropped 0; count of bases not matched to a gene: 3.